This T cell receptor (beta chain) was identified during a study of T cell repertoires in cytomegalovirus infection. Looked up from germline, CDR1 is SEHNR and CDR2 is FQNEAQ (reference sequence). The CDR3 has 15 amino acids. After removal of 6 bases from V and 0 bases from J, the junction contained 7 bases not matched to a gene. TCRdb analysed the reads with MiXCR anew, one entry per CDR3 protein. The sample gives almost 550,000 distinct CDR3 sequences, more than 15% of which show up once; around 25% is in the top ten. This clonotype occurred many times. The specimen was CD8+ T cells from PBMCs. The V and J genes are TRBV7-9 and TRBJ1-1; 7 bases fit TRBD1. The source is a human donor in good health (CMV status not recorded). Some clones in this sample may be carry-over from other donors' samples. The CDR3 sequence is CASRGSTGMNTEAFF. The CDR3 bases are TGTGCCAGCAGGGGGTCGACAGGGATGAACACTGAAGCTTTCTTT.